A selection of T cell receptor beta chains follows, all from one sample in a study of beta chain features in type 1 diabetes. Sequenced by immunoSEQ multiplex PCR; TCRdb stores in-frame clones only, minus some. In the table there are around 280,000 clones, over 12% of which are singletons. Source material: naive CD4+ T cells from blood. These TCRs come from a man younger than 30 with type 1 diabetes. Each CDR3 is given with its conserved first and last residue. Fields, in order: D gene, V gene, J gene, clone size, CDR3 protein, CDR3 DNA. D genes are given only for firm matches. Size values are once, few and many counts, or a class for expanded clones, and some rows have none.

TRBD1	TRBV5-6	TRBJ2-7	-	CASSVAPGGYEQYF	TGTGCCAGCAGCGTCGCGCCAGGGGGCTACGAGCAGTACTTC
TRBD2	TRBV4-3	TRBJ2-3	-	CASSQEATSGGLLTTDTQYF	TGCGCCAGCAGCCAAGAGGCGACTAGCGGGGGCCTTCTTACCACAGATACGCAGTATTTT
-	TRBV29-1	TRBJ2-1	few	CSVDPSSYNEQFF	TGCAGCGTTGATCCGAGCTCCTACAATGAGCAGTTCTTC
TRBD1	TRBV29-1	TRBJ2-7	few	CSVRTGPYEQYF	TGCAGCGTTAGGACAGGGCCCTACGAGCAGTACTTC
TRBD2	TRBV11-2	TRBJ2-7	-	CASSLFSGGSYEQYF	TGTGCCAGCAGCTTATTCTCGGGAGGATCCTACGAGCAGTACTTC
-	TRBV18	TRBJ1-5	-	CASSPISGGGPQHF	TGTGCCAGCTCACCAATTAGCGGAGGAGGGCCCCAGCATTTT
TRBD2	TRBV2	TRBJ2-2	-	CASSVLAAPDGGELFF	TGTGCCAGCAGTGTCCTAGCGGCCCCGGACGGTGGGGAGCTGTTTTTT
TRBD1	TRBV4-3	TRBJ1-6	-	CASSQEGQGNSPLHF	TGCGCCAGCAGCCAAGAGGGACAGGGGAATTCACCCCTCCACTTT
TRBD1	TRBV30	TRBJ2-7	few	CAWSPGTGYHEQYF	TGTGCCTGGAGTCCCGGGACAGGGTACCACGAGCAGTACTTC
-	TRBV9	TRBJ2-6	few	CASSVWGARGANVLTF	TGTGCCAGCAGCGTATGGGGAGCGCGGGGGGCCAACGTCCTGACTTTC
TRBD1	TRBV4-3	TRBJ1-2	-	CASSLGTASNYGYTF	TGCGCCAGCAGCCTTGGGACAGCTTCTAACTATGGCTACACCTTC
-	TRBV28	TRBJ2-6	-	CASSLPQAPGANVLTF	TGTGCCAGCAGTTTACCCCAGGCCCCTGGGGCCAACGTCCTGACTTTC
TRBD2	TRBV5-4	TRBJ2-3	-	CASSFQRTSGRASDTQYF	TGTGCCAGCAGCTTCCAACGGACTAGCGGGAGGGCCTCAGATACGCAGTATTTT
-	TRBV7-2	TRBJ1-2	-	CASRSTLDAGVYGYTF	TGTGCCAGCCGCTCGACCCTCGATGCAGGGGTATATGGCTACACCTTC
-	TRBV29-1	TRBJ1-2	few	CSASLGREGYTF	TGCAGCGCCTCGCTAGGGAGGGAGGGCTACACCTTC
-	TRBV2	TRBJ2-1	-	CASRLATLHPGEQFF	TGTGCCAGCAGGTTAGCGACCCTACACCCTGGTGAGCAGTTCTTC
TRBD1	TRBV4-1	TRBJ2-5	few	CASRLFGTGMETQYF	TGCGCCAGCAGGCTTTTCGGGACAGGGATGGAGACCCAGTACTTC
TRBD2	TRBV30	TRBJ2-3	few	CAWSTSGGTNTQYF	TGTGCCTGGAGTACTAGCGGGGGGACTAATACGCAGTATTTT
TRBD2	TRBV6-5	TRBJ2-7	-	CASSYLLAGGYEQYF	TGTGCCAGCAGTTACCTTCTAGCGGGAGGGTACGAGCAGTACTTC
TRBD1	TRBV5-1	TRBJ2-5	few	CASSLAPGQQETQYF	TGCGCCAGCAGCTTGGCTCCGGGACAGCAAGAGACCCAGTACTTC
TRBD1	TRBV28	TRBJ1-4	-	CASSPGTGVEKLFF	TGTGCCAGCAGCCCCGGGACAGGCGTCGAAAAACTGTTTTTT
-	TRBV4-1	TRBJ2-3	few	CASSHPRDTQYF	TGCGCCAGCAGCCACCCCCGAGATACGCAGTATTTT
TRBD2	TRBV28	TRBJ2-5	few	CASSSPAGGLKTQYF	TGTGCCAGCAGTTCTCCAGCGGGAGGCTTAAAGACCCAGTACTTC
TRBD1	TRBV29-1	TRBJ1-4	few	CSVNRGVGEKLFF	TGCAGCGTTAACAGGGGAGTTGGTGAAAAACTGTTTTTT
TRBD2	TRBV7-2	TRBJ2-7	-	CASSGTSGSPYEQYF	TGTGCCAGCAGCGGCACTAGCGGGAGCCCCTACGAGCAGTACTTC
TRBD2	TRBV2	TRBJ2-3	-	CASSEWTSGGTAQYF	TGTGCCAGCAGTGAATGGACTAGCGGGGGGACCGCGCAGTATTTT
-	TRBV28	TRBJ1-6	-	CASRRRRGNSPLHF	TGTGCCAGCAGGAGACGGAGGGGTAATTCACCCCTCCACTTT
-	TRBV11-2	TRBJ1-2	-	CASSLFKQPANYGYTF	TGTGCCAGCAGCTTATTCAAACAGCCGGCTAACTATGGCTACACCTTC
TRBD1	TRBV19	TRBJ2-6	-	CASSRTGNSGANVLTF	TGTGCCAGTAGTAGGACAGGGAACTCTGGGGCCAACGTCCTGACTTTC
TRBD2	TRBV14	TRBJ2-7	few	CASSQFRLLAGSYEQYF	TGTGCCAGCAGCCAATTTCGCCTACTAGCGGGCTCCTACGAGCAGTACTTC
-	TRBV6-5	TRBJ2-7	-	CASRSGGGIYEQYF	TGTGCCAGCAGGTCCGGAGGGGGCATTTACGAGCAGTACTTC
-	TRBV6-1	TRBJ2-1	few	CASSEAVLAPYNEQFF	TGTGCCAGCAGTGAAGCAGTTTTAGCACCCTACAATGAGCAGTTCTTC
-	TRBV9	TRBJ1-1	-	CASSVVGARTEAFF	TGTGCCAGCAGCGTAGTGGGGGCGCGGACTGAAGCTTTCTTT
-	TRBV5-4	TRBJ1-1	-	CASSLPLTEAFF	TGTGCCAGCAGCTTGCCCCTCACTGAAGCTTTCTTT
TRBD2	TRBV27	TRBJ2-7	-	CASSLTLAGGSYEQYF	TGTGCCAGCAGTTTGACACTAGCGGGGGGCTCCTACGAGCAGTACTTC
TRBD2	TRBV9	TRBJ2-7	few	CASSTRSGGFYEQYF	TGTGCCAGCAGCACCCGTAGCGGGGGGTTCTACGAGCAGTACTTC
-	TRBV5-4	TRBJ2-7	-	CASSLAGGSYEQYF	TGTGCCAGCAGCTTGGCAGGGGGGAGCTACGAGCAGTACTTC
-	TRBV30	TRBJ1-4	few	CAWRSVSGEKLFF	TGTGCCTGGAGGAGCGTTAGCGGTGAAAAACTGTTTTTT
TRBD2	TRBV5-6	TRBJ2-5	few	CASSSSGSPLTQYF	TGTGCCAGCAGTTCTAGCGGGAGCCCCCTGACCCAGTACTTC
TRBD2	TRBV11-3	TRBJ2-1	-	CASSSAFGGREVSYNEQFF	TGTGCCAGCAGCTCGGCATTTGGGGGGCGGGAGGTCTCCTACAATGAGCAGTTCTTC
-	TRBV7-9	TRBJ2-3	few	CASSFGGGRGTDTQYF	TGTGCCAGCAGCTTCGGAGGGGGCAGGGGCACAGATACGCAGTATTTT
-	TRBV28	TRBJ2-7	-	CASSQPRWEPLYEQYF	TGTGCCAGCAGTCAGCCGCGCTGGGAGCCGCTCTACGAGCAGTACTTC
TRBD2	TRBV6-5	TRBJ2-5	-	CASSGLAQETQYF	TGTGCCAGCAGCGGACTAGCCCAAGAGACCCAGTACTTC
TRBD2	TRBV15	TRBJ2-1	-	CATSKGRERNEQFF	TGTGCCACCAGCAAGGGGCGGGAGAGGAATGAGCAGTTCTTC
TRBD2	TRBV5-4	TRBJ2-2	-	CASSGAGTIGSGELFF	TGTGCCAGCAGCGGAGCCGGGACTATTGGCTCCGGGGAGCTGTTTTTT
TRBD1	TRBV28	TRBJ2-2	few	CASSLGQGTGELFF	TGTGCCAGCAGTTTAGGACAGGGGACCGGGGAGCTGTTTTTT
TRBD1	TRBV7-2	TRBJ1-6	few	CASSPPGQAVSPLHF	TGTGCCAGCAGCCCACCGGGACAGGCCGTTTCACCCCTCCACTTT
-	TRBV4-2	TRBJ1-1	few	CASRRGSTGSDTEAFF	TGTGCCAGCAGACGAGGATCAACAGGGTCGGACACTGAAGCTTTCTTT
-	TRBV7-9	TRBJ1-4	-	CASSPGGGATNEKLFF	TGTGCCAGCAGCCCCGGGGGGGGTGCAACTAATGAAAAACTGTTTTTT
-	TRBV4-1	TRBJ2-5	few	CASRRAADSIQETQYF	TGCGCCAGCCGACGAGCGGCAGACTCAATCCAAGAGACCCAGTACTTC
-	TRBV18	TRBJ2-7	few	CASSPRRGLRDEQYF	TGTGCCAGCTCACCGCGGAGGGGGCTCAGAGACGAGCAGTACTTC
-	TRBV4-1	TRBJ2-5	few	CASSPGVRMKTQYF	TGCGCCAGCAGTCCAGGGGTCAGGATGAAGACCCAGTACTTC
TRBD2	TRBV7-9	TRBJ2-1	-	CASSFYTGREQFF	TGTGCCAGCAGCTTTTACACCGGGAGGGAGCAGTTCTTC
-	TRBV20-1	TRBJ2-1	-	CSADRGDEQFF	TGCAGTGCTGATCGGGGTGATGAGCAGTTCTTC
TRBD1	TRBV18	TRBJ1-2	-	CASSATGGDYGYTF	TGTGCCAGCTCAGCTACAGGGGGTGACTATGGCTACACCTTC
-	TRBV28	TRBJ2-1	-	CASITQSSYNEQFF	TGTGCCAGCATCACACAGAGCTCCTACAATGAGCAGTTCTTC
TRBD2	TRBV7-2	TRBJ2-1	few	CASSPWTSGSYEQFF	TGTGCCAGCAGCCCCTGGACTAGCGGGAGCTATGAGCAGTTCTTC
TRBD2	TRBV30	TRBJ2-1	few	CAWSGTGGPYNEQFF	TGTGCCTGGAGTGGGACGGGAGGGCCCTACAATGAGCAGTTCTTC
TRBD1	TRBV7-8	TRBJ2-5	few	CASSLVGTAQETQYF	TGTGCCAGCAGCTTAGTAGGGACAGCTCAAGAGACCCAGTACTTC
TRBD1	TRBV9	TRBJ2-7	few	CASSVGTGPSSYEQYF	TGTGCCAGCAGCGTCGGGACAGGGCCGAGCTCCTACGAGCAGTACTTC